The 2 T cell receptor beta chains below all came from one sample that was sequenced in a study of graft-versus-host responses after intestinal transplantation. The assay was immunoSEQ multiplex PCR, and TCRdb's table has in-frame clones only and misses some. The sample records 7,500 to 10,000 clones, less than 80% being singletons. Graft tissue processing released intraepithelial and lamina propria lymphocytes. This specimen consisted of ileum tissue, obtained less than 550 days after intestinal transplant. The source is a human patient who received an intestinal transplant, so some T cells may come from the graft donor.

The chain joins TRBV10-3 to TRBJ2-7, with 8 positions matching TRBD2. CDR1 and CDR2 (germline): ENHRY, SYGVKD. V dropped 10 bases and J dropped 2; count of bases not matched to a gene: 7. The CDR3 spans 13 residues. The CDR3 DNA is TGTGCCACTTTAGCGGGGATCACCTACGAGCAGTACTTC. This translates into CATLAGITYEQYF.

This chain uses TRBV7-9 with TRBJ2-7; a possible D gene is TRBD1 (6 bases). The V gene's germline CDR1 is SEHNR and CDR2 FQNEAQ (reference sequence). The CDR3 extends over 15 amino acids. Trimming took 1 base from V and 2 from J, leaving 12 bases between them. The CDR3: CASSLGDTGAYEQYF. The CDR3 DNA reads TGTGCCAGCAGCTTAGGGGACACCGGAGCCTACGAGCAGTACTTC.